Presented here are 3 T cell receptor beta chains from one specimen sequenced in a study of cytomegalovirus exposure and HLA in healthy donors. PCR employed 60 Vbeta and 13 Jbeta primers. Clones were read by immunoSEQ multiplex PCR, and TCRdb kept only the in-frame ones, dropping some. The data show about 160,000 clones, approximately 82% seen once. Source material: PBMCs. Receptors originate from a male donor in good health and CMV-seronegative.

The V gene is TRBV5-5, the J gene TRBJ2-2; 7 nucleotides align to TRBD1. The V and J ends lost 6 bases and 3 bases, in that order; junction bases with no gene match: 11. The CDR3 spans 16 residues. In germline, CDR1 is SGHKS, CDR2 YYEKEE (reference sequence). In DNA, the CDR3 is TGTGCCAGCACCCTGAAACAGGGGCGGGACACCGGGGAGCTGTTTTTT. Translated, it gives CASTLKQGRDTGELFF.

This chain joins TRBV18 and TRBJ1-4; 9 bases are a match to TRBD1. The CDR3 is made up of 15 amino acids. The germline V gene has CDR1 KGHSH and CDR2 LQKENI. V was pared by 6 bases and J by 8 bases, with 10 bases of the junction left unmatched. DNA of the CDR3: TGTGCCAGCTCCCCGCCGGGACAGGGAGGAGAAAAACTGTTTTTT. The encoded protein is CASSPPGQGGEKLFF.

This chain links TRBV4-2 with TRBJ1-4, with 8 bases matching TRBD1. CDR3 length equals 15 residues. J gave up 6 bases and V 1 base, and 4 bases lay outside the gene matches. In germline, CDR1 is LGHNA, CDR2 YNFKEQ. The CDR3 region is CASSQGQGSDEKLFF. CDR3 sequence (DNA): TGTGCCAGCAGCCAAGGACAGGGGTCCGATGAAAAACTGTTTTTT.